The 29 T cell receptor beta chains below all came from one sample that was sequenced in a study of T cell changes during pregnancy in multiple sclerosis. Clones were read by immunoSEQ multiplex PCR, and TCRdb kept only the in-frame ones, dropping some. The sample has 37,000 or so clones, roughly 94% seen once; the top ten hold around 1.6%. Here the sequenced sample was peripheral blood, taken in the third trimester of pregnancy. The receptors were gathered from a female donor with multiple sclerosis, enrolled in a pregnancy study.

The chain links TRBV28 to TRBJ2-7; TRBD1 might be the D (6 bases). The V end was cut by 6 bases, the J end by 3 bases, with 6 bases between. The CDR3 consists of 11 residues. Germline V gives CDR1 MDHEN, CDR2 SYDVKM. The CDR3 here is CASRDSYEQYF. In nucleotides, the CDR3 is TGTGCCAGCAGGGACAGCTACGAGCAGTACTTC.

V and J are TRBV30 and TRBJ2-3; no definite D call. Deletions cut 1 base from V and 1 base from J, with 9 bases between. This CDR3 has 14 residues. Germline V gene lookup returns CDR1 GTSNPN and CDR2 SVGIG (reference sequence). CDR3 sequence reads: CAWSGAIGTDTQYF. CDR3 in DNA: TGTGCCTGGAGTGGGGCTATAGGCACAGATACGCAGTATTTT.

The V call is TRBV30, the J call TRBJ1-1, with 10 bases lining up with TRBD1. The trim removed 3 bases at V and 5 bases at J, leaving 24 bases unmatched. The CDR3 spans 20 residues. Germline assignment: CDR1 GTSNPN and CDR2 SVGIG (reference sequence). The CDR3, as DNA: TGTGCCTGGAGCGAAAACCCCTTTGGACAGGGGGTGATATTTTGGACTGAAGCTTTCTTT. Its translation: CAWSENPFGQGVIFWTEAFF.

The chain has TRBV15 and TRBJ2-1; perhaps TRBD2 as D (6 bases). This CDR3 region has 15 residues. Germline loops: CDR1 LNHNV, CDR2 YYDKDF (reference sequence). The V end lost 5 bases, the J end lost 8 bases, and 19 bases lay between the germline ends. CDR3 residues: CATSPTGEESHEQFF. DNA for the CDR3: TGTGCCACCAGCCCGACGGGGGAAGAGAGCCATGAGCAGTTCTTC. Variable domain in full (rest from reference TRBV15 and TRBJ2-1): DAMVIQNPRYQVTQFGKPVTLSCSQTLNHNVMYWYQQKSSQAPKLLFHYYDKDFNNEADTPDNFQSRRPNTSFCFLDIRSPGLGDTAMYLCATSPTGEESHEQFFGPGTRLTVL.

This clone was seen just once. DNA of the CDR3: TGTGCCAGTAGACGACAGGGTTCTGGAAACACCATATATTTT. Its translation is CASRRQGSGNTIYF. The chain joins TRBV19 to TRBJ1-3; TRBD1 matches 7 bases. This CDR3 comprises 14 residues. J was trimmed by 1 base and V by 6 bases; bases with no gene match: 3. The germline gives CDR1 LNHDA, CDR2 SQIVND (reference sequence).

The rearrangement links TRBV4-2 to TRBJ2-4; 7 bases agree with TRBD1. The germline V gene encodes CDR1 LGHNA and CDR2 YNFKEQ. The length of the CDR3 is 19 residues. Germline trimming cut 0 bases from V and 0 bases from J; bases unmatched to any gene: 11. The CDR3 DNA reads TGTGCCAGCAGCCAAGAGTACGGGACAGAGAAACTAGCCAAAAACATTCAGTACTTC. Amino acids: CASSQEYGTEKLAKNIQYF.

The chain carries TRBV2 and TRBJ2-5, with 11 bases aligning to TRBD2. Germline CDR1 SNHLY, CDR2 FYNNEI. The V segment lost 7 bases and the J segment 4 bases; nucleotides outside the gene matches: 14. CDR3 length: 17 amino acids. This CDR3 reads CASTQRGLADILETQYF. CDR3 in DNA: TGTGCCAGCACTCAAAGGGGACTAGCGGATATCCTAGAGACCCAGTACTTC.

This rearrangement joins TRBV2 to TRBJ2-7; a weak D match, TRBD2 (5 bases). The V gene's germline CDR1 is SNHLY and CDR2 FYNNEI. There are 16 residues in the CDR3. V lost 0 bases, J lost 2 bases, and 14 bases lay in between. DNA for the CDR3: TGTGCCAGCAGTGAAGCGCGGACTCTCTTCACCTACGAGCAGTACTTC. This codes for CASSEARTLFTYEQYF.

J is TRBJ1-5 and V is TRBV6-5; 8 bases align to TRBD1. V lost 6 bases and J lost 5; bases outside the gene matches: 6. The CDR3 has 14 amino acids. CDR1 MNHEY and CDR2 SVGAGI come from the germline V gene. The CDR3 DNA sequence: TGTGCCAGCAGGCCGGGACAGGAACATCAGCCCCAGCATTTT. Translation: CASRPGQEHQPQHF.

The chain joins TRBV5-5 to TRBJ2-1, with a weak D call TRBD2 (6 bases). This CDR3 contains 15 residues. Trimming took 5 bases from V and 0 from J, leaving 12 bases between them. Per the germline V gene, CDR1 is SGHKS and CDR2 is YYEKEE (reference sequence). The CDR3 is CASRIAGSSYNEQFF. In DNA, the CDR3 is TGTGCCAGCAGGATCGCGGGGAGCTCCTACAATGAGCAGTTCTTC.

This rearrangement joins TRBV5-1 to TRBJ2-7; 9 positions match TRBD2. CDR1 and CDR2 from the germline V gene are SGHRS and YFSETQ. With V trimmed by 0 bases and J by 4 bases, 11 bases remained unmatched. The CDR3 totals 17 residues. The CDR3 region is CASSLELNPLAGYEQYF. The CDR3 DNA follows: TGCGCCAGCAGCTTGGAACTTAATCCCCTAGCGGGATACGAGCAGTACTTC.

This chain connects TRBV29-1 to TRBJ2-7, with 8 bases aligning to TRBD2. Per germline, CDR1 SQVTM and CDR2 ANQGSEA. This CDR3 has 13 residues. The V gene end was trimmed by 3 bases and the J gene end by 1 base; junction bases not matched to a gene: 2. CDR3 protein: CSVEAGGSYEQYF. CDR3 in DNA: TGCAGCGTTGAGGCGGGAGGTTCCTACGAGCAGTACTTC.

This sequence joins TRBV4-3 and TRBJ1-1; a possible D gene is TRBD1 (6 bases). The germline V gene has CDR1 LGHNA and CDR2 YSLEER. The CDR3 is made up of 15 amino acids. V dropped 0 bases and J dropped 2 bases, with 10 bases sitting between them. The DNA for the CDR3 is TGCGCCAGCAGCCAAGAGTGGGGGCTAAACACTGAAGCTTTCTTT. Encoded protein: CASSQEWGLNTEAFF.

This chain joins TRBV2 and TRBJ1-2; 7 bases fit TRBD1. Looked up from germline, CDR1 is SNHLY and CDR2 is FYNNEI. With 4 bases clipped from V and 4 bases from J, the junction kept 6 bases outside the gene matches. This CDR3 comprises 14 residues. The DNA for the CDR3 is TGTGCCAGCAGTGTGGACAGGACCTCCTATGGCTACACCTTC. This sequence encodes CASSVDRTSYGYTF.

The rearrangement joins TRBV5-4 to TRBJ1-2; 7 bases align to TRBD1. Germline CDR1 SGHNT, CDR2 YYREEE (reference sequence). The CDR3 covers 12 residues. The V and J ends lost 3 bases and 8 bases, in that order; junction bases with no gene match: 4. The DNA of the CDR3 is TGTGCCAGCAGCTCCGACAGGGTCGGCTACACCTTC. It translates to CASSSDRVGYTF.

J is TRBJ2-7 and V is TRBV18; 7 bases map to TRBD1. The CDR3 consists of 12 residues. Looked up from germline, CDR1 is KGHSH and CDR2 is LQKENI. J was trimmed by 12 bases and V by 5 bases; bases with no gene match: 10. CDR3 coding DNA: TGTGCCAGCTCAGGCCCGACAGGGAATTTGTACTTC. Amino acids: CASSGPTGNLYF.

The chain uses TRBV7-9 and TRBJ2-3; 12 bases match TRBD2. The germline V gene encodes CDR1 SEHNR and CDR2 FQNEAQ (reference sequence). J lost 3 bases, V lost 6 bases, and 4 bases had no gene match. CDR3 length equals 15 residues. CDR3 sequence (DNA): TGTGCCAGCAGTTCGACTAGCGGGGGAACAGATACGCAGTATTTT. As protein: CASSSTSGGTDTQYF.

CDR3 amino acids: CASSTGLAGTNEQFF. In DNA, the CDR3 is TGTGCCAGCAGTACAGGACTAGCGGGGACCAATGAGCAGTTCTTC. The rearrangement links TRBV27 to TRBJ2-1; TRBD2 aligns across 12 bases. Germline V gene lookup returns CDR1 MNHEY and CDR2 SMNVEV (reference sequence). Trimming took 5 bases from V and 6 from J; bases not matched to a gene: 5. The CDR3 sequence is 15 residues long.

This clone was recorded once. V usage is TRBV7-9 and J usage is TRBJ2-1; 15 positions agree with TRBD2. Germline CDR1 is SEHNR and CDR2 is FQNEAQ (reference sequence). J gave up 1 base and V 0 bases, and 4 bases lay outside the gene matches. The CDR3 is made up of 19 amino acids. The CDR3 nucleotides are TGTGCCAGCAGCTTAGCCCCCGGGACTAGCGGGAGGTCCTACAATGAGCAGTTCTTC. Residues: CASSLAPGTSGRSYNEQFF.

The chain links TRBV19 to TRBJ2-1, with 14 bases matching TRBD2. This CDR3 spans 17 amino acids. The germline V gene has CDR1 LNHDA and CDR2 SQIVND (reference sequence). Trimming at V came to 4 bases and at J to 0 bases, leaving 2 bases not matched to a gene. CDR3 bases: TGTGCCAGTAGTACCGGGACTAGCGGGAGCTCCTACAATGAGCAGTTCTTC. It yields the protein CASSTGTSGSSYNEQFF.

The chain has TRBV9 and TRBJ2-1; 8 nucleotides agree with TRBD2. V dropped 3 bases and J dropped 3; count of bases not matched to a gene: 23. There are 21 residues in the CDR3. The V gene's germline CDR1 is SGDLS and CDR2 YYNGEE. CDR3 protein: CASSALNRPPSGTRNYNEQFF. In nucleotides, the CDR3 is TGTGCCAGCAGCGCACTCAACAGGCCCCCCTCCGGGACTAGGAACTACAATGAGCAGTTCTTC.

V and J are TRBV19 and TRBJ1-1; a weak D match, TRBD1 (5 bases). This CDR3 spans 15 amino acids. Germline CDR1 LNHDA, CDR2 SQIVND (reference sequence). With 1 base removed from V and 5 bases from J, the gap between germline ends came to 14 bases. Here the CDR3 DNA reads TGTGCCAGTAGTATAGTTGGAGGGGTTATGACTGAAGCTTTCTTT. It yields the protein CASSIVGGVMTEAFF.

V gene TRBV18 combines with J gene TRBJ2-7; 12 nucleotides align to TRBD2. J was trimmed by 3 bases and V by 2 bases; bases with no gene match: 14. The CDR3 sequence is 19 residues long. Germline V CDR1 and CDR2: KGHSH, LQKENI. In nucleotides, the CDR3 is TGTGCCAGCTCACCAATTTTGCGACTAGCGGGAGAAAAGGGCTACGAGCAGTACTTC. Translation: CASSPILRLAGEKGYEQYF.

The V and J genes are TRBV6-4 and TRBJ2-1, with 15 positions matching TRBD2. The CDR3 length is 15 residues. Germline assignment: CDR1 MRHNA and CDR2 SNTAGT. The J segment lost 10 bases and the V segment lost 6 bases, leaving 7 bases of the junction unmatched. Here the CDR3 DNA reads TGTGCCAGCAGAGGACTAGCGGGAGGGCCGGGGGAGCAGTTCTTC. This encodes CASRGLAGGPGEQFF.

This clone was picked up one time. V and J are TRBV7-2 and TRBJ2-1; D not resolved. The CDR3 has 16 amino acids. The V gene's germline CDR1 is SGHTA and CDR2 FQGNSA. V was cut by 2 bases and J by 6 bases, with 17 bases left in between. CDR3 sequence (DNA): TGTGCCAGCAGCTTAATAGTACAACTATCTTCCAATGAGCAGTTCTTC. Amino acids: CASSLIVQLSSNEQFF.

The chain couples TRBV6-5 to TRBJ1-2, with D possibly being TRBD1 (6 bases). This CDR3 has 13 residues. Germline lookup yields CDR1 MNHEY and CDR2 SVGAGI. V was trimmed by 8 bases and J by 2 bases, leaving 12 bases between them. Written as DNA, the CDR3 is TGTGCCAGCTCCCTCACAGGGAACTATGGCTACACCTTC. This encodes CASSLTGNYGYTF.

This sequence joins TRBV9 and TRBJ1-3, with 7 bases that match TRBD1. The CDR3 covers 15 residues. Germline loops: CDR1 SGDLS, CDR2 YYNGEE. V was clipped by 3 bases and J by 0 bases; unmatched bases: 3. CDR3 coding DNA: TGTGCCAGCAGCGCGACAGGGACCTCTGGAAACACCATATATTTT. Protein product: CASSATGTSGNTIYF.

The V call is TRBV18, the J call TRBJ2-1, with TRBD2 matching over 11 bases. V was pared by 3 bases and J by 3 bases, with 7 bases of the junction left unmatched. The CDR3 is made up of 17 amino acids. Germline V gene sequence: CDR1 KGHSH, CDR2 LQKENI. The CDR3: CASSPSSGTSGYNEQFF. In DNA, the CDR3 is TGTGCCAGCTCACCTAGTTCCGGGACTAGCGGCTACAATGAGCAGTTCTTC.

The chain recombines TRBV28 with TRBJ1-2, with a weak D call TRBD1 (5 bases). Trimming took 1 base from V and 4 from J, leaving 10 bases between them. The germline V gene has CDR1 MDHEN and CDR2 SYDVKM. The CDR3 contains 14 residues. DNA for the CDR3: TGTGCCAGCAGTTTATCAGCAGGGCTCTATGGCTACACCTTC. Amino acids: CASSLSAGLYGYTF.